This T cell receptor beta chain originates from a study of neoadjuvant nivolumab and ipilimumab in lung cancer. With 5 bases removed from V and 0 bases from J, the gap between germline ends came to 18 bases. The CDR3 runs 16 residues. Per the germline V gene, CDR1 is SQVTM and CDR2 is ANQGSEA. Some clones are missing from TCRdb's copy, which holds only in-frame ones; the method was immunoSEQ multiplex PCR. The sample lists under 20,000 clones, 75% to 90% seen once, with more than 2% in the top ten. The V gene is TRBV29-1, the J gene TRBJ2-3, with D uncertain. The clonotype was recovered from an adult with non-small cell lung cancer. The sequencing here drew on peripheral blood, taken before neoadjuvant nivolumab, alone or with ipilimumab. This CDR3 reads CSVNGDRQRSTDTQYF. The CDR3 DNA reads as TGCAGCGTTAATGGTGACCGTCAAAGGAGCACAGATACGCAGTATTTT.